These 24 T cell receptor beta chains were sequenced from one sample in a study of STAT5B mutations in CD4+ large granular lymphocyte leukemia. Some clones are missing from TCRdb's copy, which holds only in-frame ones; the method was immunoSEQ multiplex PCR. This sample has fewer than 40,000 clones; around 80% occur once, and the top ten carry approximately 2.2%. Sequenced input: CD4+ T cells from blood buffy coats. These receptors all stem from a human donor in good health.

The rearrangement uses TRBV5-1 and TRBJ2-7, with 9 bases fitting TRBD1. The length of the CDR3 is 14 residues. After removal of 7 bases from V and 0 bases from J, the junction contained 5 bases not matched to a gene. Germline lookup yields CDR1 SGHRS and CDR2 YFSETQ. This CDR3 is CASWTGESSYEQYF. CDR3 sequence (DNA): TGCGCCAGCTGGACAGGGGAAAGCTCCTACGAGCAGTACTTC.

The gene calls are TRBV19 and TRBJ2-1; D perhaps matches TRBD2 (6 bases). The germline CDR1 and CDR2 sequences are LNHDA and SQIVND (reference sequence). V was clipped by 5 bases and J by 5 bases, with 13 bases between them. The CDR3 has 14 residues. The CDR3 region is CASSPLGGHNEQFF. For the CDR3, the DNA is TGTGCCAGTAGTCCCCTGGGGGGACACAATGAGCAGTTCTTC.

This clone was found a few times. CDR3 nucleotides: TGTGCCAGCAGTGTCTTCGGACCAGCGGCCGATAGCAATCAGCCCCAGCATTTT. Amino acids: CASSVFGPAADSNQPQHF. The chain carries TRBV2 and TRBJ1-5; D unresolved. The germline V gene encodes CDR1 SNHLY and CDR2 FYNNEI. There are 18 residues in the CDR3. Trimming took 4 bases from V and 0 from J, leaving 19 bases between them.

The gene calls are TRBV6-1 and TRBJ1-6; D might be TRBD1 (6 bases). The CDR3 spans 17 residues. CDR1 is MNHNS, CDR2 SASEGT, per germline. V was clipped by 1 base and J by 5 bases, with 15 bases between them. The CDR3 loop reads CASSEGEGGNDNSPLHF. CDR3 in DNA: TGTGCCAGCAGTGAAGGGGAGGGGGGCAATGATAATTCACCCCTCCACTTT.

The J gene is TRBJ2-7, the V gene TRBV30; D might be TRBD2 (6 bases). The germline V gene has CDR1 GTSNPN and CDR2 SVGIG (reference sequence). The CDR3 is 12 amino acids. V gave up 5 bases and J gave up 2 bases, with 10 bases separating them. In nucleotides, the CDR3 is TGTGCCTGGGACACGGGGGCCTACGAGCAGTACTTC. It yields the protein CAWDTGAYEQYF.

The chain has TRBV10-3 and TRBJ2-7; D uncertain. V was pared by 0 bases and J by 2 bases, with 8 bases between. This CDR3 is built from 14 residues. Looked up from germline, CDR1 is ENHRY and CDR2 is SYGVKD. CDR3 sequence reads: CAISESTRPYEQYF. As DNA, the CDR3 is TGTGCCATCAGTGAGTCGACGCGTCCCTACGAGCAGTACTTC.

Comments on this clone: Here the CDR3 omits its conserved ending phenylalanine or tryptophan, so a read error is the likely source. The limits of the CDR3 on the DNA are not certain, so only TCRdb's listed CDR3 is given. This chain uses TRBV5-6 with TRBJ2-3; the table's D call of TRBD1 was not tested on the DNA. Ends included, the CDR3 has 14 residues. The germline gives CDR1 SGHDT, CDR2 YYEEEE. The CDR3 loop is CASSLVSSPATDTY.

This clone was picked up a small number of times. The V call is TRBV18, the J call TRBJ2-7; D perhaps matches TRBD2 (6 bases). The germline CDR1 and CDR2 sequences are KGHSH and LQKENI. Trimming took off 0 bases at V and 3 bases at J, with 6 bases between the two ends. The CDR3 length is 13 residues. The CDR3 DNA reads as TGTGCCAGCTCACCACCGGGGGGCTACGAGCAGTACTTC. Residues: CASSPPGGYEQYF.

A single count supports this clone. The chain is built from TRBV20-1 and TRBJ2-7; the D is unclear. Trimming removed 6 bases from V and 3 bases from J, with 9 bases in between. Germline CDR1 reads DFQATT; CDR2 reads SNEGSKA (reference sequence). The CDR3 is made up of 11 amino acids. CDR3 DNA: TGCAGTGCCGGGCCAGACTACGAGCAGTACTTC. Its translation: CSAGPDYEQYF.

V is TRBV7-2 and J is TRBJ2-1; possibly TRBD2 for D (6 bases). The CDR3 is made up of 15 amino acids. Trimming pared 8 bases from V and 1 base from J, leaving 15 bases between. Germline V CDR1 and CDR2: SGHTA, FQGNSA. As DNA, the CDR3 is TGTGCCAGCCAGCTTACACGGGAGTCCTACAATGAGCAGTTCTTC. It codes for CASQLTRESYNEQFF.

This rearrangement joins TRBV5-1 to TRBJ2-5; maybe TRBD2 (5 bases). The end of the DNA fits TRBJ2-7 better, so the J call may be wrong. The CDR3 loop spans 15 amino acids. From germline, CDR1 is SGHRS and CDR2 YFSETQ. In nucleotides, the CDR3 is TGCGCCAGCAGCTTGCTGGACGGAGGCTCCTACGAGCAGTACTTC. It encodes CASSLLDGGSYEQYF.

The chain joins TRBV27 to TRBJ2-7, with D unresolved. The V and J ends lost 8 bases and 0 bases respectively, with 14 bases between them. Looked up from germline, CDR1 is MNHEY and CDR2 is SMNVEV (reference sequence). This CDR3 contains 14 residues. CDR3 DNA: TGTGCCAGCCGGGTGGCCCACCCCTCCTACGAGCAGTACTTC. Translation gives CASRVAHPSYEQYF.

In DNA, the CDR3 is TGTGCCAGCAGCGAGGGGGAGCGGTTACTAAATGGGGGTGAGCAGTTCTTC. Residues: CASSEGERLLNGGEQFF. J is TRBJ2-1 and V is TRBV7-9, with a possible D match to TRBD1 (6 bases). The CDR3 totals 17 residues. Germline-derived CDR1 and CDR2 are SEHNR and FQNEAQ (reference sequence). Trimming stripped 5 bases from V and 9 bases from J, with 26 bases between.

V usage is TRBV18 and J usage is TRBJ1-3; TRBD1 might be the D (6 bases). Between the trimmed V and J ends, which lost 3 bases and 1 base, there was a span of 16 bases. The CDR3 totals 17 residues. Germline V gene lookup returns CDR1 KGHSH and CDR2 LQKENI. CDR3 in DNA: TGTGCCAGCTCACCCCTGGGCAGGGGCGCTTCTGGAAACACCATATATTTT. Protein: CASSPLGRGASGNTIYF.

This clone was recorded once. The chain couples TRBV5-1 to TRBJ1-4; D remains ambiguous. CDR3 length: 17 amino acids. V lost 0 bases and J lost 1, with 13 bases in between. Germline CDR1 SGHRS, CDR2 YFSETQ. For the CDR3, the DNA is TGCGCCAGCAGCTTGGCCCCGACGGGTGTAACTAATGAAAAACTGTTTTTT. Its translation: CASSLAPTGVTNEKLFF.

CDR3 sequence reads: CASSFLDRGNYGYTF. CDR3 bases: TGTGCCAGCAGCTTCTTGGACAGGGGAAACTATGGCTACACCTTC. V and J are TRBV5-4 and TRBJ1-2; TRBD1 matches 9 bases. Germline lookup yields CDR1 SGHNT and CDR2 YYREEE (reference sequence). V lost 2 bases to trimming and J lost 2 bases; unmatched junction nucleotides: 4. This CDR3 comprises 15 residues.

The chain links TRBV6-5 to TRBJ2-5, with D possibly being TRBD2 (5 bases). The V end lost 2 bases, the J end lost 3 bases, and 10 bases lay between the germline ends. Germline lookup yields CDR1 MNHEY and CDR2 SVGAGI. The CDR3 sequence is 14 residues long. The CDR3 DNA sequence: TGTGCCAGCAGTTACGACTATTCCGAAGAGACCCAGTACTTC. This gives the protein CASSYDYSEETQYF.

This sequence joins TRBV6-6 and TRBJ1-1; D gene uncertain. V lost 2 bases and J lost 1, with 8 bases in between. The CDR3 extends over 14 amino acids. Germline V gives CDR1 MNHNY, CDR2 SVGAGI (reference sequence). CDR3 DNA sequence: TGTGCCAGCAGTTACAGGGCCAGGAACACTGAAGCTTTCTTT. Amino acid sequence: CASSYRARNTEAFF.

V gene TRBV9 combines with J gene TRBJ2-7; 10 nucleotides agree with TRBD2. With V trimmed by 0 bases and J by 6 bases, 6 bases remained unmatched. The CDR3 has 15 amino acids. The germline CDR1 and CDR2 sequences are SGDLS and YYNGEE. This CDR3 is CASSVDQREGSEQYF. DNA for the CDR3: TGTGCCAGCAGCGTAGATCAGCGGGAGGGTAGCGAGCAGTACTTC.

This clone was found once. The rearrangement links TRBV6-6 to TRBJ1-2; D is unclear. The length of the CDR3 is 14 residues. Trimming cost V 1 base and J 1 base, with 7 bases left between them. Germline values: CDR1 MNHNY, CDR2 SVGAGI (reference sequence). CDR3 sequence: CASSYFALNYGYTF. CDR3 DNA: TGTGCCAGCAGTTACTTTGCCCTTAACTATGGCTACACCTTC.

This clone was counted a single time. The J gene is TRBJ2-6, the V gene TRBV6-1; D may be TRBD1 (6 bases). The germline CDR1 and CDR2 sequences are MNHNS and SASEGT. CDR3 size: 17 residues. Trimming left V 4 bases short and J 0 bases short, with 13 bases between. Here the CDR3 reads CASSGGQGSSGANVLTF. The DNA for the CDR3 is TGTGCCAGCAGTGGGGGGCAGGGGAGCTCTGGGGCCAACGTCCTGACTTTC.

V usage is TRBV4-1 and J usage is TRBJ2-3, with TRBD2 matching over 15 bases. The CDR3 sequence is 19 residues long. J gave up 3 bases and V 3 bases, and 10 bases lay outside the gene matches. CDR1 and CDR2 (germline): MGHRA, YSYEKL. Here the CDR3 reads CASSHYGLAGGPGTDTQYF. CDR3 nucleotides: TGCGCCAGCAGCCATTATGGACTAGCGGGAGGGCCCGGGACAGATACGCAGTATTTT.

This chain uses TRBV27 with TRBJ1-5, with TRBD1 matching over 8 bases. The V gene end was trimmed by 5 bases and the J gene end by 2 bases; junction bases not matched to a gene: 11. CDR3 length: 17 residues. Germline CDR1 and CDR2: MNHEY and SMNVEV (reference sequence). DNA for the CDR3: TGTGCCAGCAGTCCCCAGCTACCGGGACAGGGCAATCAGCCCCAGCATTTT. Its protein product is CASSPQLPGQGNQPQHF.

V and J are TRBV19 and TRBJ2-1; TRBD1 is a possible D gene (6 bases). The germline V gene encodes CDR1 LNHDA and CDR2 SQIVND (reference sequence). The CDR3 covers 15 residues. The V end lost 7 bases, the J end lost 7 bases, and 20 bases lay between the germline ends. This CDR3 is CASKVRTAEWNEQFF. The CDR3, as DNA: TGTGCCAGTAAGGTGAGGACAGCCGAATGGAATGAGCAGTTCTTC.